A selection of T cell receptor beta chains follows, all from one sample in a study of T cells after yellow fever vaccination. MiXCR, run by TCRdb on the 5' RACE reads, gives a single entry per CDR3 protein. Found here are approximately 610,000 distinct CDR3 sequences, about 15% of them singletons; the top ten hold roughly a sixth. The starting material was PBMCs, obtained 4 to 6 days after the first yellow fever vaccination. These receptors were collected from a young man who received the YFV17D yellow fever vaccine. CDR3s include the opening cysteine and the closing phenylalanine or tryptophan. Fields, in order: V gene, D gene, clone size, J gene, CDR3 protein, CDR3 DNA. D genes are given only for firm matches. Some rows have no size entry. The others give once, few or many, or a class for an expanded clone.

TRBV6-6	TRBD1	NA	TRBJ2-1	CASSKQGEEQFF	TGTGCCAGCAGTAAGCAGGGGGAAGAGCAGTTCTTC
TRBV13	NA	NA	TRBJ1-1	CASSLGGQAFF	TGTGCCAGCAGCTTAGGCGGACAAGCTTTCTTT
TRBV7-6	TRBD1	few	TRBJ2-2	CASSQRYRGTGELFF	TGTGCCAGCAGCCAGAGGTACAGGGGTACCGGGGAGCTGTTTTTT
TRBV6-1	NA	many	TRBJ2-4	CASSGQGLAKNIQYF	TGTGCCAGCAGTGGGCAGGGTTTGGCCAAAAACATTCAGTACTTC
TRBV4-1	NA	few	TRBJ2-1	CASSQDLASSYNEQFF	TGCGCCAGCAGCCAAGATTTAGCGAGCTCCTACAATGAGCAGTTCTTC
TRBV4-3	NA	few	TRBJ2-5	CASSQGTSDVETQYF	TGCGCCAGCAGCCAGGGGACATCTGACGTGGAGACCCAGTACTTC
TRBV20-1	NA	many	TRBJ2-1	CSASLPRWNEQFF	TGCAGTGCTAGTCTTCCTCGGTGGAATGAGCAGTTCTTC
TRBV29-1	NA	many	TRBJ1-2	CSGRMGDGYTF	TGCAGCGGACGGATGGGGGACGGCTACACCTTC
TRBV5-1	TRBD1	few	TRBJ2-5	CASSRAGTGGETQYF	TGCGCCAGCAGTCGAGCCGGGACAGGGGGCGAGACCCAGTACTTC
TRBV5-1	TRBD1	NA	TRBJ2-5	CASSKDRGRPLQETQYF	TGCGCCAGCAGCAAGGACAGGGGGCGCCCACTCCAAGAGACCCAGTACTTC
TRBV6-1	NA	NA	TRBJ2-1	CASSGLSGTFYNEQFF	TGTGCCAGCAGTGGTCTATCGGGGACCTTCTACAATGAGCAGTTCTTC
TRBV12-3/TRBV12-4	NA	NA	TRBJ2-1	CASSLLDQSSYNEQFF	TGTGCCAGCAGTTTACTCGACCAGAGCTCCTACAATGAGCAGTTCTTC
TRBV28	NA	once	TRBJ1-2	CASSPRRAMYYGYTF	TGTGCCAGCAGTCCCCGACGGGCGATGTACTATGGCTACACCTTC
TRBV20-1	TRBD2	few	TRBJ2-1	CSARYSGGAVYNEQFF	TGCAGTGCTAGATACAGCGGGGGCGCGGTGTACAATGAGCAGTTCTTC
TRBV6-5	TRBD1	few	TRBJ2-1	CASSLRTGATGSNEQFF	TGTGCCAGCAGTTTACGAACAGGGGCCACCGGTAGCAATGAGCAGTTCTTC
TRBV20-1	TRBD1	many	TRBJ1-1	CSARAPGTANTEAFF	TGCAGTGCTAGAGCCCCTGGGACAGCTAACACTGAAGCTTTCTTT
TRBV7-2	NA	many	TRBJ1-6	CASSPGWGSPLHF	TGTGCCAGCAGCCCCGGTTGGGGATCACCCCTCCACTTT
TRBV19	NA	NA	TRBJ2-2	CASSIFRSSGVGGELFF	TGTGCCAGTAGTATCTTCCGGTCTTCGGGGGTTGGAGGGGAGCTGTTTTTT
TRBV29-1	NA	NA	TRBJ1-2	CSVAGTGNYGYTF	TGCAGCGTTGCCGGGACGGGAAACTATGGCTACACCTTC
TRBV11-2	NA	once	TRBJ2-6	CASSPPPGRFTGANVLTF	TGTGCCAGCAGTCCCCCCCCGGGGCGGTTTACTGGGGCCAACGTCCTGACTTTC
TRBV20-1	NA	NA	TRBJ1-1	CSARLATEAFF	TGCAGTGCTAGACTAGCCACTGAAGCTTTCTTT
TRBV5-1	NA	NA	TRBJ2-4	CASSNLGAKNIQYF	TGCGCCAGCAGCAACCTAGGGGCCAAAAACATTCAGTACTTC
TRBV3-1	TRBD2	NA	TRBJ2-3	CASSPVAGMADTQYF	TGTGCCAGCAGCCCGGTAGCGGGGATGGCAGATACGCAGTATTTT
TRBV5-1	NA	NA	TRBJ1-1	CASRPGVVNTEAFF	TGCGCCAGCAGGCCAGGGGTCGTGAACACTGAAGCTTTCTTT
TRBV5-1	NA	few	TRBJ2-3	CASSLASTGRAEDTQYF	TGCGCCAGCAGCTTGGCCTCTACCGGCCGGGCTGAGGATACGCAGTATTTT
TRBV9	NA	few	TRBJ2-2	CASSGTLEGWTGELFF	TGTGCCAGCAGCGGGACCCTCGAGGGGTGGACCGGGGAGCTGTTTTTT
TRBV20-1	NA	few	TRBJ2-3	CSARVSSDTQYF	TGCAGTGCTAGAGTTTCTTCGGATACGCAGTATTTT
TRBV6-2/TRBV6-3	NA	few	TRBJ1-6	CASSYRPVLTSRSSYNSPLHF	TGTGCCAGCAGTTACCGGCCAGTTCTAACAAGCAGGAGCTCCTATAATTCACCCCTCCACTTT
TRBV27	NA	NA	TRBJ1-5	CASSGLKNSDQPQHF	TGTGCCAGCAGTGGACTGAAGAATAGCGATCAGCCCCAGCATTTT
TRBV19	NA	NA	TRBJ1-1	CASSMFLGTTEAFF	TGTGCCAGTAGTATGTTCCTGGGTACCACTGAAGCTTTCTTT
TRBV4-1	NA	few	TRBJ1-2	CASSQALRGRNYGYTF	TGCGCCAGCAGCCAAGCTTTAAGGGGAAGGAACTATGGCTACACCTTC
TRBV5-1	NA	few	TRBJ2-3	CASSLASGDTSTDTQYF	TGCGCCAGCAGCTTGGCGTCAGGCGATACTAGCACAGATACGCAGTATTTT
TRBV6-2/TRBV6-3	NA	few	TRBJ2-6	CASSKGLSGANVLTF	TGTGCCAGCAGCAAGGGCCTCTCTGGGGCCAACGTCCTGACTTTC
TRBV20-1	TRBD1	NA	TRBJ1-1	CSAGGRDSNLGTEAFF	TGCAGTGCCGGGGGGCGGGACAGTAACCTAGGCACTGAAGCTTTCTTT
TRBV21-1	NA	few	TRBJ1-3	CASRSREGVSGNTIYF	TGTGCCAGCAGAAGTAGGGAGGGAGTCTCTGGAAACACCATATATTTT
TRBV29-1	NA	NA	TRBJ2-6	CSVGGDSGANVLTF	TGCAGCGTTGGCGGAGACTCTGGGGCCAACGTCCTGACTTTC
TRBV6-5	NA	few	TRBJ2-2	CASSYRPTTGELFF	TGTGCCAGCAGTTACCGACCCACTACCGGGGAGCTGTTTTTT
TRBV6-6	NA	once	TRBJ1-2	CASRTSNYGYTF	TGTGCCAGCAGGACTTCAAACTATGGCTACACCTTC
TRBV7-2	NA	many	TRBJ2-3	CASSLAPQQSDTQYF	TGTGCCAGCAGCTTAGCGCCCCAGCAGTCAGATACGCAGTATTTT
TRBV28	NA	NA	TRBJ1-5	CAGRGGPLGSNQPQHF	TGTGCCGGAAGGGGGGGCCCCTTAGGAAGCAATCAGCCCCAGCATTTT
TRBV5-4	NA	NA	TRBJ2-5	CASSLAGGKTQYF	TGTGCCAGCAGCTTGGCAGGGGGGAAGACCCAGTACTTC
TRBV6-2/TRBV6-3	TRBD1	NA	TRBJ2-7	CASTARGWAYEQYF	TGTGCCAGCACCGCCAGGGGGTGGGCCTACGAGCAGTACTTC
TRBV4-1	NA	NA	TRBJ1-5	CASSQEEGYQPQHF	TGCGCCAGCAGCCAAGAAGAGGGGTATCAGCCCCAGCATTTT
TRBV7-6	NA	few	TRBJ1-6	CASSLDSSSLHF	TGTGCCAGCAGCTTAGACAGTTCGTCCCTCCACTTT
TRBV4-3	TRBD1	NA	TRBJ1-1	CASSQKSLRDRGVSAAFF	TGCGCCAGCAGCCAAAAATCCCTCCGGGACAGGGGTGTCTCGGCAGCTTTCTTT
TRBV18	NA	NA	TRBJ1-1	CASSTKHNRDMNTEAFF	TGTGCCAGCTCAACAAAACATAACAGGGATATGAACACTGAAGCTTTCTTT
TRBV20-1	NA	NA	TRBJ2-3	CSALDQIGTDTQYF	TGCAGTGCTCTTGACCAAATCGGCACAGATACGCAGTATTTT
TRBV4-2	TRBD2	few	TRBJ2-3	CASSRTSGATDTQYF	TGTGCCAGCAGCCGAACTAGCGGGGCCACAGATACGCAGTATTTT
TRBV19	NA	NA	TRBJ1-1	CASSRAFLMNTEAFF	TGTGCCAGTAGTCGGGCATTCCTGATGAACACTGAAGCTTTCTTT
TRBV5-1	TRBD2	many	TRBJ2-5	CASSLGTRKETQYF	TGCGCCAGCAGCTTGGGGACTAGGAAGGAGACCCAGTACTTC
TRBV9	TRBD2	many	TRBJ2-1	CASSVRLAEYNEQFF	TGTGCCAGCAGCGTGAGACTAGCGGAGTACAATGAGCAGTTCTTC
TRBV4-2	NA	NA	TRBJ2-5	CASSQEGRVETQYF	TGTGCCAGCAGCCAAGAGGGCCGGGTGGAGACCCAGTACTTC
TRBV21-1	NA	few	TRBJ1-5	CASSKEALNQPQHF	TGTGCCAGCAGCAAAGAGGCCCTCAATCAGCCCCAGCATTTT
TRBV7-2	NA	few	TRBJ2-4	CASSIKQGPKNIQYF	TGTGCCAGCAGCATTAAACAGGGACCCAAAAACATTCAGTACTTC
TRBV6-2/TRBV6-3	NA	few	TRBJ2-3	CASGKWGRTDTQYF	TGTGCCAGCGGTAAATGGGGCAGGACAGATACGCAGTATTTT
TRBV12-3/TRBV12-4	NA	few	TRBJ2-3	CASSFVRRDTQYF	TGTGCCAGCAGTTTCGTGAGAAGAGATACGCAGTATTTT
TRBV7-9	NA	once	TRBJ2-3	CASSLIIYTDTQYF	TGTGCCAGCAGCCTAATAATATACACAGATACGCAGTATTTT
TRBV4-1	NA	NA	TRBJ2-3	CASSRVGSTDTQYF	TGCGCCAGCAGCCGGGTAGGGAGCACAGATACGCAGTATTTT